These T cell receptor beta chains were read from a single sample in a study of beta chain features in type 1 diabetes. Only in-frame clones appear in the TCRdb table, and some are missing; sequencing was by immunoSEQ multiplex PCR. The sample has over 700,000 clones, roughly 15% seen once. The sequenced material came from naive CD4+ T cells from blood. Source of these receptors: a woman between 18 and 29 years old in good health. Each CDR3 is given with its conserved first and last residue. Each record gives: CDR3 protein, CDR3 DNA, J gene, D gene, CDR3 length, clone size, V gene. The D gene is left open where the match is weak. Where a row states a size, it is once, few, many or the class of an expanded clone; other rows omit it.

CDR3 protein: CASSLGGTGSYNEQFF
CDR3 DNA: TGTGCCAGCAGTTTAGGTGGGACAGGGTCCTACAATGAGCAGTTCTTC
J gene: TRBJ2-1
D gene: TRBD1
CDR3 length: 16
clone size: -
V gene: TRBV28

CDR3 protein: CASSFRRGGYNEQFF
CDR3 DNA: TGTGCCAGCAGCTTTAGGAGGGGAGGCTACAATGAGCAGTTCTTC
J gene: TRBJ2-1
D gene: -
CDR3 length: 15
clone size: -
V gene: TRBV7-3

CDR3 protein: CASSFLGSGYTF
CDR3 DNA: TGTGCCAGCAGCTTTCTTGGGTCTGGCTACACCTTC
J gene: TRBJ1-2
D gene: -
CDR3 length: 12
clone size: few
V gene: TRBV7-9

CDR3 protein: CASSPASRETQYF
CDR3 DNA: TGTGCCAGCTCACCAGCTAGCAGAGAGACCCAGTACTTC
J gene: TRBJ2-5
D gene: -
CDR3 length: 13
clone size: few
V gene: TRBV18

CDR3 protein: CASSHAREDLSTALRGYTF
CDR3 DNA: TGCGCCAGCAGCCATGCTCGGGAAGATTTATCAACCGCGTTGAGAGGCTACACCTTC
J gene: TRBJ1-2
D gene: -
CDR3 length: 19
clone size: -
V gene: TRBV4-3

CDR3 protein: CASSLPGQQETQYF
CDR3 DNA: TGTGCCAGCAGCTTACCCGGCCAGCAAGAGACCCAGTACTTC
J gene: TRBJ2-5
D gene: -
CDR3 length: 14
clone size: few
V gene: TRBV13

CDR3 protein: CASSQERTSGPNTGELFF
CDR3 DNA: TGTGCCAGCAGCCAAGAAAGGACTAGCGGTCCGAACACCGGGGAGCTGTTTTTT
J gene: TRBJ2-2
D gene: TRBD2
CDR3 length: 18
clone size: -
V gene: TRBV4-2

CDR3 protein: CASVPNGAYQETQYF
CDR3 DNA: TGTGCCAGCGTCCCCAACGGGGCGTACCAAGAGACCCAGTACTTC
J gene: TRBJ2-5
D gene: -
CDR3 length: 15
clone size: few
V gene: TRBV7-9

CDR3 protein: CASSLQGYEQYF
CDR3 DNA: TGTGCCAGCAGCCTTCAGGGCTACGAGCAGTACTTC
J gene: TRBJ2-7
D gene: -
CDR3 length: 12
clone size: -
V gene: TRBV7-2

CDR3 protein: CASSPGQGTNSETQYF
CDR3 DNA: TGTGCCAGCTCACCGGGGCAGGGTACTAACTCGGAGACCCAGTACTTC
J gene: TRBJ2-5
D gene: -
CDR3 length: 16
clone size: -
V gene: TRBV18

CDR3 protein: CASSLAGFAYNEQFF
CDR3 DNA: TGCGCCAGCAGCTTGGCGGGGTTCGCCTACAATGAGCAGTTCTTC
J gene: TRBJ2-1
D gene: -
CDR3 length: 15
clone size: -
V gene: TRBV5-1

CDR3 protein: CASSLLHFRETEAFF
CDR3 DNA: TGTGCCAGCAGCCTTCTTCACTTTCGGGAAACTGAAGCTTTCTTT
J gene: TRBJ1-1
D gene: -
CDR3 length: 15
clone size: -
V gene: TRBV14

CDR3 protein: CASSDGQKETQYF
CDR3 DNA: TGCGCCAGCAGTGACGGACAGAAAGAGACCCAGTACTTC
J gene: TRBJ2-5
D gene: -
CDR3 length: 13
clone size: -
V gene: TRBV5-1